A single sample gave rise to the 32 T cell receptor beta chains below, sequenced in a study of T-cell reconstitution after alpha-beta-depleted transplantation in children. Unique molecular identifiers tagged the TCRbeta library. Each CDR3 protein is one row after TCRdb ran MiXCR on the PCR reads. The table has 480,000 or so distinct CDR3 sequences, approximately 10% seen once. The specimen comprised PBMCs, sampled before TCRalphabeta/CD19-depleted stem cell transplant. Source of these receptors: a child aged 2 to 15 with inherited bone marrow failure, due to receive a stem cell transplant.

This clonotype was counted ten times or more. The chain has TRBV7-2 and TRBJ2-1, with 12 nucleotides matching TRBD2. Per germline, CDR1 SGHTA and CDR2 FQGNSA. V gave up 0 bases and J gave up 10 bases; unmatched junction bases: 1. This CDR3 has 14 amino acids. CDR3: CASSLATSGREQFF. The CDR3 bases are TGTGCCAGCAGCTTAGCAACTAGCGGGAGGGAGCAGTTCTTC.

The table lists this clonotype with many counts. The rearrangement joins TRBV12-3 or TRBV12-4 to TRBJ2-1; D gene ambiguous. The CDR3 consists of 14 residues. V lost 2 bases, J lost 8 bases, and 13 bases lay in between. CDR3 loop: CASSLYGPTDEQFF. The CDR3 nucleotides are TGTGCCAGCAGTTTATATGGACCGACGGATGAGCAGTTCTTC.

This clonotype has ten or more counts. The chain is built from TRBV7-9 and TRBJ2-3, with TRBD2 identical over 7 bases. CDR3 length equals 14 residues. The germline V gene has CDR1 SEHNR and CDR2 FQNEAQ (reference sequence). The junction had 6 bases not matched to a gene; V was cut back by 6 bases and J by 3 bases. CDR3 DNA sequence: TGTGCCAGCAGTCACGGGGGGTGGACAGATACGCAGTATTTT. It is translated as CASSHGGWTDTQYF.

V usage is TRBV5-4 and J usage is TRBJ2-5; TRBD2 matches 13 bases. Per germline, CDR1 SGHNT and CDR2 YYREEE (reference sequence). Trimming removed 4 bases from V and 5 bases from J; junction bases left unmatched: 11. The CDR3 has 17 amino acids. This CDR3 reads CASSLGTSGKTRETQYF. Written as DNA, the CDR3 is TGTGCCAGCAGCCTCGGGACTAGCGGGAAGACAAGGGAGACCCAGTACTTC.

This clonotype was found many times. The chain carries TRBV4-2 and TRBJ2-7, with 9 nucleotides matching TRBD1. V lost 4 bases, J lost 5 bases, and 12 bases stayed unmatched. In germline, CDR1 is LGHNA, CDR2 YNFKEQ. The CDR3 consists of 16 residues. CDR3 sequence: CASSPFLGQGNDEQYF. Written as DNA, the CDR3 is TGTGCCAGCAGCCCTTTCCTGGGACAGGGTAACGACGAGCAGTACTTC.

There are many counts of this clonotype. The chain combines TRBV15 with TRBJ1-1; TRBD1 is a possible D gene (6 bases). V dropped 3 bases and J dropped 1 base, with 15 bases sitting between them. The CDR3 sequence is 16 residues long. Germline V gene lookup returns CDR1 LNHNV and CDR2 YYDKDF (reference sequence). CDR3 amino acids: CATSSEAGGQNTEAFF. The CDR3 nucleotides are TGTGCCACCAGCAGCGAAGCCGGGGGACAGAACACTGAAGCTTTCTTT.

A few counts support this clonotype. The genes are TRBV29-1 and TRBJ2-5; 7 nucleotides agree with TRBD1. V lost 5 bases to trimming and J lost 6 bases; unmatched junction nucleotides: 12. CDR1 is SQVTM, CDR2 ANQGSEA, per germline. This CDR3 has 14 amino acids. The DNA of the CDR3 is TGCAGCGTTCGACAGGGAGCGAGGTCGCAGACCCAGTACTTC. Its protein is CSVRQGARSQTQYF.

This clonotype has at least ten counts. The chain joins TRBV10-2 to TRBJ2-1; D is perhaps TRBD1 or TRBD2 (6 bases each). Germline V gives CDR1 WSHSY, CDR2 SAAADI. CDR3 length: 21 residues. V dropped 3 bases and J dropped 2 bases, with 29 bases sitting between them. The CDR3 nucleotides are TGCGCCAGCAGTGATCACGCTCGTCTGGGGGGCCCCGAGAGAGCCTACAATGAGCAGTTCTTC. Protein: CASSDHARLGGPERAYNEQFF.

This clonotype was counted at least ten times. CDR3 protein: CSVVVGTGNPYLDTEAFF. The DNA of the CDR3 is TGCAGCGTTGTTGTAGGTACAGGCAATCCTTATTTGGACACTGAAGCTTTCTTT. The rearrangement uses TRBV29-1 and TRBJ1-1; weak D call: TRBD1 (5 bases). Trimming removed 4 bases from V and 3 bases from J, with 27 bases in between. Germline CDR1 and CDR2: SQVTM and ANQGSEA. The CDR3 is 18 residues long.

This clonotype was seen many times. The V call is TRBV6-6, the J call TRBJ2-3; the D is unclear. This CDR3 has 12 residues. The germline V and J ends were trimmed by 2 bases and 7 bases, with 7 bases remaining between them. Germline CDR1 reads MNHNY; CDR2 reads SVGAGI (reference sequence). CDR3 nucleotides: TGTGCCAGCAGTTACGGCCCAAATACGCAGTATTTT. Translated, it gives CASSYGPNTQYF.

This clonotype was seen a handful of times. This chain uses TRBV28 with TRBJ2-5, with 10 nucleotides matching TRBD2. After removal of 3 bases from V and 5 bases from J, the junction contained 6 bases not matched to a gene. The CDR3 loop spans 15 amino acids. Germline loops: CDR1 MDHEN, CDR2 SYDVKM. The CDR3 here is CASSFLAGVGETQYF. The CDR3 nucleotides read TGTGCCAGCAGTTTCCTAGCGGGAGTCGGGGAGACCCAGTACTTC.

To note about this clonotype: A read error may be the cause here, since a much bigger clone is one base away. The chain couples TRBV28 to TRBJ1-5; TRBD1 is a possible D gene (5 bases). Per germline, CDR1 MDHEN and CDR2 SYDVKM. This CDR3 spans 15 amino acids. V was clipped by 9 bases and J by 7 bases, with 22 bases between them. The CDR3 nucleotides are TGTGCCAGGGAACCCCCCAAAGGGGCGGCACAGCCCCAGCATTTT. It encodes CAREPPKGAAQPQHF.

This clonotype was seen at least ten times. The gene calls are TRBV7-9 and TRBJ2-2; D gene ambiguous. This CDR3 is built from 13 residues. Germline V gene sequence: CDR1 SEHNR, CDR2 FQNEAQ (reference sequence). The V end was cut by 5 bases, the J end by 2 bases, with 6 bases between. The CDR3 is CASSLRNTGELFF. CDR3 nucleotide sequence: TGTGCCAGCAGCCTACGTAACACCGGGGAGCTGTTTTTT.

To note about this clonotype: A read error may explain this, as a much larger clone is one base away. This chain uses TRBV21-1 with TRBJ2-1. TRBV21-1 represents a pseudogene. This CDR3 has 11 amino acids. The CDR3 sequence is CASSTANEQFF. CDR3 DNA: TGTGCCAGCAGCACAGCCAATGAGCAGTTCTTC.

The chain is built from TRBV5-4 and TRBJ2-1, with 14 bases identical to TRBD2. With V trimmed by 3 bases and J by 9 bases, 14 bases remained unmatched. Per the germline V gene, CDR1 is SGHNT and CDR2 is YYREEE (reference sequence). The CDR3 is 18 residues long. CDR3 residues: CASSYLIGTSGSYGEQFF. DNA of the CDR3: TGTGCCAGCAGCTACCTAATTGGGACTAGCGGGAGTTATGGTGAGCAGTTCTTC.

In its sample, this clonotype was seen many times. The chain is built from TRBV20-1 and TRBJ1-5, with 9 bases matching TRBD1. After removal of 6 bases from V and 7 bases from J, the junction contained 10 bases not matched to a gene. The germline gives CDR1 DFQATT, CDR2 SNEGSKA (reference sequence). The length of the CDR3 is 14 residues. CDR3 sequence: CSASGQGVRQPQHF. The DNA of the CDR3 is TGCAGTGCCTCGGGACAGGGCGTCCGGCAGCCCCAGCATTTT.

This clonotype was found many times. The gene calls are TRBV25-1 and TRBJ1-6, with D unresolved. The CDR3 runs 13 residues. Trimming cost V 8 bases and J 5 bases, with 10 bases left between them. CDR1 is MGHDK and CDR2 is SYGVNS in the germline V gene. DNA for the CDR3: TGTGCCAGCCGCTGGGGTCATAATTCACCCCTCCACTTT. This gives the protein CASRWGHNSPLHF.

This clonotype was recorded at least ten times. The V call is TRBV12-3 or TRBV12-4, the J call TRBJ2-1, with D possibly matching TRBD1 (5 bases). Trimming took off 3 bases at V and 8 bases at J, with 14 bases between the two ends. The CDR3 consists of 14 residues. CDR3: CASSFEAGKDEQFF. The CDR3 region has the DNA TGTGCCAGCAGTTTTGAAGCAGGGAAGGATGAGCAGTTCTTC.

This clonotype has ten or more counts. The gene calls are TRBV20-1 and TRBJ2-7; D call uncertain. V lost 7 bases, J lost 3 bases, and 10 bases lay in between. Germline-derived CDR1 and CDR2 are DFQATT and SNEGSKA (reference sequence). CDR3 length: 11 residues. The CDR3 protein is CSVTPHYEQYF. In DNA form, the CDR3 reads TGCAGTGTTACCCCCCACTACGAGCAGTACTTC.

This clonotype was picked up a small number of times. One end of the junction does not line up with germline, which may come from a read error. The chain has TRBV12-3 or TRBV12-4 and TRBJ2-3; D assignment may be TRBD1 or TRBD2 (5 bases each). This CDR3 has 14 residues. The CDR3 sequence is CASSLAEGTDTQYF. CDR3 sequence (DNA): TGTGCCAGCAGTCTAGCTGAGGGGACAGATACGCAGTATTTT.

This clonotype was seen a few times. The chain is built from TRBV4-3 and TRBJ2-3; TRBD1 matches at 7 bases. V was pared by 3 bases and J by 1 base, with 10 bases of the junction left unmatched. The CDR3 runs 17 residues. Germline CDR1 reads LGHNA; CDR2 reads YSLEER. DNA of the CDR3: TGCGCCAGCAGCCACCTTGGTCGACAGGGCGGCACAGATACGCAGTATTTT. Translation gives CASSHLGRQGGTDTQYF.

This clonotype was observed at least ten times. The gene calls are TRBV10-2 and TRBJ2-3; 9 nucleotides line up with TRBD1. The CDR3 has 18 residues. CDR1 and CDR2 from the germline V gene are WSHSY and SAAADI. The V segment lost 4 bases and the J segment 3 bases; nucleotides outside the gene matches: 14. The CDR3 sequence: CASSGGQGKSRATDTQYF. The CDR3 nucleotides read TGCGCCAGCAGTGGCGGACAGGGGAAGTCGCGGGCGACAGATACGCAGTATTTT.

At least ten counts were recorded for this clonotype. V and J are TRBV7-9 and TRBJ2-1; TRBD2 aligns across 7 bases. This CDR3 is built from 13 residues. Trimming at V came to 2 bases and at J to 9 bases, leaving 4 bases not matched to a gene. Per germline, CDR1 SEHNR and CDR2 FQNEAQ (reference sequence). CDR3 in DNA: TGTGCCAGCAGCTTAACACTAGCGATTGAGCAGTTCTTC. It yields the protein CASSLTLAIEQFF.

This clonotype was detected ten times or more. The chain is built from TRBV27 and TRBJ2-2; D remains unclear. CDR1 is MNHEY, CDR2 SMNVEV, per germline (reference sequence). Trimming left V 5 bases short and J 8 bases short, with 12 bases between. This CDR3 is 13 amino acids long. As DNA, the CDR3 is TGTGCCAGCAGTGCCGAGCAGGCTGGGGAGCTGTTTTTT. Translated, it gives CASSAEQAGELFF.

This clonotype was seen repeatedly, ten times or more. The chain joins TRBV29-1 to TRBJ1-1; D is ambiguous. This CDR3 spans 12 amino acids. Trimming pared 4 bases from V and 6 bases from J, leaving 12 bases between. CDR1 and CDR2 (germline): SQVTM, ANQGSEA. CDR3 in DNA: TGCAGCGTTGCCCCTATGGGTGCTGAAGCTTTCTTT. This codes for CSVAPMGAEAFF.

The V gene is TRBV5-1, the J gene TRBJ2-2, with D uncertain. Trimming took 0 bases from V and 0 from J, leaving 9 bases between them. Germline-derived CDR1 and CDR2 are SGHRS and YFSETQ. The CDR3 is 16 amino acids. CDR3 amino acids: CASSLGSDANTGELFF. The CDR3, as DNA: TGCGCCAGCAGCTTGGGTTCAGACGCGAACACCGGGGAGCTGTTTTTT.

The table lists this clonotype with a few counts. The CDR3 DNA sequence: TGTGCCAGCAGCGCAACGAGGGGCGGGAGGTCCTACGAGCAGTACTTC. Encoded protein: CASSATRGGRSYEQYF. V and J are TRBV7-2 and TRBJ2-7; 8 positions match TRBD2. The CDR3 runs 16 residues. The junction had 10 bases not matched to a gene; V was cut back by 5 bases and J by 1 base. Germline V gives CDR1 SGHTA, CDR2 FQGNSA.

This clonotype was seen repeatedly, ten times or more. V usage is TRBV7-9 and J usage is TRBJ1-4; 7 nucleotides match TRBD1. CDR3 size: 16 residues. The junction had 7 bases not matched to a gene; V was cut back by 2 bases and J by 4 bases. CDR1 and CDR2 (germline): SEHNR, FQNEAQ (reference sequence). CDR3 in amino acids: CASSLRDRPFNEKLFF. The CDR3 coding sequence is TGTGCCAGCAGCTTAAGGGACAGACCTTTTAATGAAAAACTGTTTTTT.

With respect to this clonotype: With a much larger clone just one base away, this may be a read error. This rearrangement joins TRBV28 to TRBJ2-7; the D is unclear. The CDR3 has 14 residues. Looked up from germline, CDR1 is MDHEN and CDR2 is SYDVKM. CDR3 residues: CASARPNYIYEQCF. The CDR3 DNA follows: TGTGCCAGCGCGAGACCAAACTATATCTACGAGCAGTGCTTC.

This chain links TRBV2 with TRBJ2-3, with 8 bases matching TRBD1. V was pared by 4 bases and J by 4 bases, with 4 bases of the junction left unmatched. This CDR3 has 14 amino acids. The germline gives CDR1 SNHLY, CDR2 FYNNEI. The CDR3 DNA reads TGTGCCAGCAGTGCGGACAGGGCCTCAGATACGCAGTATTTT. This translates into CASSADRASDTQYF.

A note on this clonotype: This sequence may be a read error, since a much larger clone differs from it by one base. J is TRBJ2-1 and V is TRBV12-3 or TRBV12-4; no reliable D call. V was clipped by 3 bases and J by 10 bases, with 13 bases between them. The CDR3 length is 13 residues. The CDR3 region has the DNA TGTGCCAGCAGTTTGTGGGCGCACGGGGAGCAGTTCTTC. Its protein product is CASSLWAHGEQFF.

At least ten counts were recorded for this clonotype. The chain joins TRBV29-1 to TRBJ2-3; 9 bases agree with TRBD2. This CDR3 has 16 amino acids. Trimming cost V 5 bases and J 1 base; bases outside gene matches: 10. Germline CDR1 reads SQVTM; CDR2 reads ANQGSEA. CDR3 DNA: TGCAGCGTTCGTCGCGGGAGGGATGGTGGCACAGATACGCAGTATTTT. Translated: CSVRRGRDGGTDTQYF.